The present TCR beta chain was sequenced within a study of beta chain features in type 1 diabetes. Germline CDR1 LNHDA, CDR2 SQIVND (reference sequence). The V and J ends lost 7 bases and 3 bases, in that order; junction bases with no gene match: 4. This CDR3 region has 14 residues. As every portion of the isolated RNA was reverse transcribed, the sequencing read expressed TCRB transcripts. Sequencing was performed with immunoSEQ multiplex PCR; in TCRdb, only in-frame clones are kept and a portion is missing. The repertoire holds roughly 610,000 clones, with 15% as singletons. This clone was recorded a few times. The antigen remains undetermined. Study findings and constraints: Patients with Type 1 diabetes showed moderately but significantly shorter TCRB CDR3s in all four CD4+ subsets.

The source material was naive CD4+ T cells from blood. V gene TRBV19 combines with J gene TRBJ2-5; 11 bases are a match to TRBD2. The receptor was derived from a man between 18 and 35 years old in good health. The CDR3 sequence: CASKTSGSKETQYF. CDR3 DNA: TGTGCCAGTAAAACTAGCGGGAGTAAAGAGACCCAGTACTTC.